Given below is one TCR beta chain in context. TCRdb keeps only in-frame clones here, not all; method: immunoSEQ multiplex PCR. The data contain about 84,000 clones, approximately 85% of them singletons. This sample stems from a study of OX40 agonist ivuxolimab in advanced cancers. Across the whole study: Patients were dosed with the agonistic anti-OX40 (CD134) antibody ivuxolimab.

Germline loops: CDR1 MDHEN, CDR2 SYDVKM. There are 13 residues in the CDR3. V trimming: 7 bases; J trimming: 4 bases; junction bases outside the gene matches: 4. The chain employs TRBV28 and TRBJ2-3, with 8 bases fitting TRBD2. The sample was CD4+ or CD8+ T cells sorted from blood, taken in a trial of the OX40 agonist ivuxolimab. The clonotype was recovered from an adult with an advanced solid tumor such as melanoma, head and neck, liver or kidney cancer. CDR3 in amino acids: CASTRGGADTQYF. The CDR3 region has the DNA TGTGCCAGCACTCGGGGGGGGGCAGATACGCAGTATTTT.